This TCR beta chain derives from a study of liver allograft versus peripheral blood T cells. As for the study in general: Recipients' peripheral blood served as the comparator for T cell receptor repertoires in transplanted livers. Study-level points and caveats: Liver allograft and peripheral blood T cell receptor repertoires reportedly differed.

TCRdb re-called the reads with MiXCR, one entry per CDR3 protein. The repertoire holds around 8,600 distinct CDR3 sequences, with under 20% as singletons. This clonotype was seen a handful of times. Antigen: not known. The clonotype comes from a human patient who had a liver transplant. Some T cells may have come from the graft donor.

In DNA, the CDR3 is TGTGCCAGCAGGGGAAATCAGCCCCAGCATTTT. Translation: CASRGNQPQHF. This chain joins TRBV6-5 and TRBJ1-5; the D is unclear. This CDR3 is 11 amino acids long. Trimming left V 6 bases short and J 4 bases short, with 4 bases between. The V gene's germline CDR1 is MNHEY and CDR2 SVGAGI.